This T cell receptor (beta chain) originates from a study of blood T cell repertoires in COVID-19. Study background: COVID-19 samples collected from the United States, Italy and Spain covered acute and convalescent phases. PBMCs, B-cell-depleted T cells, or T cells were the source of the cDNA or gDNA that made up the material.

This CDR3 comprises 13 residues. V gave up 2 bases and J gave up 1 base, with 6 bases separating them. CDR1 MNHEY and CDR2 SVGAGI come from the germline V gene. The authors' processing: Amplification from reference gene primers served as the basis for estimated nucleated cell counts. The assay was immunoSEQ multiplex PCR, and TCRdb's table has in-frame clones only and misses some. The D gene and trimming were derived from the DNA, and the V and J assignments and clone size from that table. The table shows a few hundred thousand clones, with around 88% occurring only once. This TCR derives from a man older than 75 with acute or convalescent COVID-19. The sample consisted of peripheral blood. The V call is TRBV6-5, the J call TRBJ2-7; D is uncertain. The CDR3 region has the DNA TGTGCCAGCAGTTACGTGGAGTCCTACGAGCAGTACTTC. Protein: CASSYVESYEQYF.